A selection of T cell receptor beta chains follows, all from one sample in a study of T-cell reconstitution after alpha-beta-depleted transplantation in children. TCRdb analysed the PCR reads with MiXCR anew, one entry per CDR3 protein. The table has some 290,000 distinct CDR3 sequences, around 25% seen once. The sample consisted of PBMCs, mostly from graft donor cells, taken 180 days after TCRalphabeta/CD19-depleted stem cell transplant. Every receptor here comes from a male patient between 10 and 17 years old who had a stem cell transplant for acute lymphoblastic leukemia, so the T cells may come from the graft donor. Both conserved end residues are part of each CDR3. The order of the fields is CDR3 length, clone size, D gene, V gene, J gene, CDR3 protein, CDR3 DNA. A D gene is named only where the DNA matches it firmly. Only part of the rows carry a size: once, few, many, or a class if the clone is expanded.

length: 12; size: once; D: .; V: TRBV29-1; J: TRBJ2-1; CDR3: CSGRRSYNEQFF; DNA: TGCAGCGGCCGGCGCTCCTACAATGAGCAGTTCTTC
length: 11; size: many; D: .; V: TRBV6-4; J: TRBJ2-5; CDR3: CASGRTETQYF; DNA: TGTGCCAGCGGAAGGACAGAGACCCAGTACTTC
length: 17; size: .; D: TRBD1; V: TRBV12-3/TRBV12-4; J: TRBJ2-7; CDR3: CASRRDPGTGGGNEQYF; DNA: TGTGCCAGCAGGAGAGATCCCGGGACAGGGGGCGGGAACGAGCAGTACTTC
length: 17; size: .; D: .; V: TRBV12-3/TRBV12-4; J: TRBJ2-4; CDR3: CASSFIPGSEAKNIQYF; DNA: TGTGCCAGCAGTTTTATTCCCGGGAGCGAGGCCAAAAACATTCAGTACTTC
length: 14; size: .; D: .; V: TRBV20-1; J: TRBJ1-4; CDR3: CSAREDSINEKLFF; DNA: TGCAGTGCTAGAGAGGACAGTATTAATGAAAAACTGTTTTTT
length: 17; size: few; D: TRBD2; V: TRBV6-2/TRBV6-3; J: TRBJ2-5; CDR3: CASSHARGGPHQETQYF; DNA: TGTGCCAGCAGTCACGCCCGGGGGGGTCCGCATCAAGAGACCCAGTACTTC
length: 16; size: .; D: .; V: TRBV12-3/TRBV12-4; J: TRBJ2-7; CDR3: CASSLGTGFFSDEQYF; DNA: TGTGCCAGCAGTTTAGGGACGGGATTCTTCTCGGACGAGCAGTACTTC
length: 13; size: .; D: .; V: TRBV7-9; J: TRBJ2-5; CDR3: CASSLAAGMAQYF; DNA: TGTGCCAGCAGCTTAGCGGCAGGGATGGCCCAGTACTTC
length: 15; size: .; D: .; V: TRBV12-3/TRBV12-4; J: TRBJ1-6; CDR3: CASSLDAGAGSPLHF; DNA: TGTGCCAGCAGTTTAGACGCAGGGGCGGGTTCACCCCTCCACTTT
length: 16; size: .; D: TRBD1; V: TRBV24-1; J: TRBJ1-5; CDR3: CATSDLGTGGADTQHF; DNA: TGTGCCACCAGTGATTTAGGGACAGGGGGAGCAGATACGCAGCATTTT
length: 16; size: few; D: TRBD2; V: TRBV12-3/TRBV12-4; J: TRBJ2-7; CDR3: CASSFRTSGIPPEQYF; DNA: TGTGCCAGCAGTTTTCGGACTAGCGGGATCCCCCCCGAGCAGTACTTC
length: 15; size: few; D: .; V: TRBV7-6; J: TRBJ2-7; CDR3: CASSRLRDTSYEQYF; DNA: TGTGCCAGCAGCCGTCTTCGGGACACCTCCTACGAGCAGTACTTC
length: 16; size: .; D: TRBD2; V: TRBV5-1; J: TRBJ2-7; CDR3: CASSTGLAGGSYEQYF; DNA: TGCGCCAGCAGCACGGGACTAGCGGGAGGTTCCTACGAGCAGTACTTC
length: 14; size: .; D: .; V: TRBV20-1; J: TRBJ2-7; CDR3: CSARDQTRWYEQYF; DNA: TGCAGTGCTAGAGATCAAACCAGGTGGTACGAGCAGTACTTC
length: 12; size: .; D: .; V: TRBV20-1; J: TRBJ1-5; CDR3: CSARDPGQPQHF; DNA: TGCAGTGCTAGAGATCCGGGTCAGCCCCAGCATTTT
length: 14; size: few; D: .; V: TRBV5-1; J: TRBJ1-1; CDR3: CASRAPGMNTEAFF; DNA: TGCGCCAGCAGGGCGCCAGGTATGAACACTGAAGCTTTCTTT
length: 14; size: few; D: .; V: TRBV7-2; J: TRBJ1-1; CDR3: CASSLEIGWTEAFF; DNA: TGTGCCAGCAGCTTAGAAATTGGCTGGACTGAAGCTTTCTTT
length: 16; size: .; D: TRBD2; V: TRBV5-6; J: TRBJ2-1; CDR3: CASSTGLAGFYNEQFF; DNA: TGTGCCAGCAGCACCGGACTAGCGGGCTTCTACAATGAGCAGTTCTTC
length: 13; size: .; D: .; V: TRBV20-1; J: TRBJ2-3; CDR3: CSAVAYSTDTQYF; DNA: TGCAGTGCTGTGGCCTATAGCACAGATACGCAGTATTTT
length: 11; size: .; D: .; V: TRBV10-3; J: TRBJ1-3; CDR3: CAIHTRDTIYF; DNA: TGTGCCATACACACGAGGGACACCATATATTTT
length: 12; size: few; D: .; V: TRBV28; J: TRBJ1-1; CDR3: CASRWGYTEAFF; DNA: TGTGCCAGCAGGTGGGGGTACACTGAAGCTTTCTTT
length: 14; size: few; D: .; V: TRBV11-3; J: TRBJ2-3; CDR3: CASSFRTLTDTQYF; DNA: TGTGCCAGCAGCTTCCGGACTCTCACAGATACGCAGTATTTT
length: 11; size: .; D: .; V: TRBV30; J: TRBJ2-7; CDR3: CAWSTGYEQYF; DNA: TGTGCCTGGAGCACGGGCTACGAGCAGTACTTC
length: 15; size: .; D: TRBD2; V: TRBV7-9; J: TRBJ2-2; CDR3: CASSSSGGKVGELFF; DNA: TGTGCCAGCAGCTCCTCGGGGGGGAAAGTCGGGGAGCTGTTTTTT
length: 14; size: .; D: .; V: TRBV24-1; J: TRBJ2-4; CDR3: CATSGPGTQPIQYF; DNA: TGTGCCACCAGTGGGCCGGGGACTCAACCCATTCAGTACTTC
length: 16; size: few; D: TRBD2; V: TRBV25-1; J: TRBJ2-7; CDR3: CASRGLAGVKYDEQYF; DNA: TGTGCCAGCAGGGGACTAGCGGGAGTTAAATATGACGAGCAGTACTTC
length: 13; size: few; D: .; V: TRBV6-2/TRBV6-3; J: TRBJ2-1; CDR3: CASRQGSYNEQFF; DNA: TGTGCCAGCCGACAAGGCTCCTACAATGAGCAGTTCTTC
length: 13; size: .; D: .; V: TRBV20-1; J: TRBJ2-1; CDR3: CSAQKQVYNEQFF; DNA: TGCAGTGCTCAAAAGCAGGTGTACAATGAGCAGTTCTTC
length: 13; size: .; D: .; V: TRBV20-1; J: TRBJ2-2; CDR3: CSAREANTGELFF; DNA: TGCAGTGCCCGAGAGGCGAACACCGGGGAGCTGTTTTTT
length: 12; size: few; D: TRBD2; V: TRBV27; J: TRBJ2-1; CDR3: CASSLTSEMKFF; DNA: TGTGCCAGCAGTTTAACTAGCGAGATGAAGTTCTTC
length: 11; size: .; D: .; V: TRBV5-6; J: TRBJ2-2; CDR3: CASSFRLELFF; DNA: TGTGCCAGCAGCTTTCGACTGGAGCTGTTTTTT
length: 15; size: few; D: TRBD2; V: TRBV6-1; J: TRBJ2-5; CDR3: CASSGPAGDFETQYF; DNA: TGTGCCAGCAGTGGCCCAGCGGGAGATTTTGAGACCCAGTACTTC
length: 15; size: .; D: TRBD1; V: TRBV10-3; J: TRBJ1-1; CDR3: CAISGRQGMNTEAFF; DNA: TGTGCCATCAGCGGAAGACAGGGTATGAACACTGAAGCTTTCTTT
length: 15; size: once; D: .; V: TRBV6-5; J: TRBJ2-7; CDR3: CASSYSLDPPYEQYF; DNA: TGTGCCAGCAGTTACTCCTTGGATCCCCCCTACGAGCAGTACTTC
length: 17; size: .; D: TRBD1; V: TRBV5-1; J: TRBJ1-3; CDR3: CASSKSGTGFSGNTIYF; DNA: TGCGCCAGCAGCAAGAGTGGGACAGGGTTTTCTGGAAACACCATATATTTT
length: 13; size: .; D: .; V: TRBV7-3; J: TRBJ2-4; CDR3: CASSLRRENIQYF; DNA: TGTGCCAGCAGCTTAAGGAGGGAAAACATTCAGTACTTC
length: 16; size: .; D: .; V: TRBV7-9; J: TRBJ1-2; CDR3: CASSTHRESANYGYTF; DNA: TGTGCCAGCAGCACTCACAGGGAATCGGCTAACTATGGCTACACCTTC
length: 18; size: .; D: TRBD1; V: TRBV27; J: TRBJ2-6; CDR3: CASSSDRGRPSGANVLTF; DNA: TGTGCCAGCAGTTCCGACAGGGGGAGACCCTCTGGGGCCAACGTCCTGACTTTC
length: 15; size: .; D: TRBD1; V: TRBV24-1; J: TRBJ2-1; CDR3: CATSGPGQRYNEQFF; DNA: TGTGCCACCAGTGGCCCGGGACAGCGCTACAATGAGCAGTTCTTC
length: 15; size: few; D: TRBD1; V: TRBV6-1; J: TRBJ2-7; CDR3: CASSPRTGGRYEQYF; DNA: TGTGCCAGCAGTCCGAGGACAGGGGGTCGGTACGAGCAGTACTTC
length: 16; size: few; D: TRBD2; V: TRBV10-2; J: TRBJ2-7; CDR3: CASSELAAGLAYEQYF; DNA: TGCGCCAGCAGTGAGTTGGCCGCGGGACTAGCCTACGAGCAGTACTTC
length: 15; size: .; D: TRBD1; V: TRBV20-1; J: TRBJ2-7; CDR3: CSARPRTGGDYEQYF; DNA: TGCAGTGCTAGACCAAGGACAGGGGGCGACTACGAGCAGTACTTC